Detailed here is one TCR beta chain. The antigen is not known. The data were obtained in a study of CXCR3-negative and CXCR3-positive naive CD8 T cells. General study findings and limits: TRB CDR3s were more hydrophobic in CXCR3-positive than in CXCR3-negative naive cells. With respect to TRBV-TRBJ usage, naive CXCR3-negative and CXCR3-positive cells were similar; memory differed.

The sorting of each CD8+ T cell subset was done in triplicate, at more than 250,000 cells each. CD45RO-CCR7+CD27+CD95- expression identified naive CD8+ T cells. Germline V gene data show CDR1 as MDHEN and CDR2 as SYDVKM. This CDR3 is 14 amino acids long. It was by 5' RACE with UMI labels that the TRB cDNA libraries were prepared. TCRdb reworked the 5' RACE reads into one entry per CDR3 protein, no DNA. The specimen's table records approximately 130,000 distinct CDR3 sequences. Material for sequencing was naive CXCR3+ CD8+ T cells from blood. The subset is: CD45RO-CCR7+CD27+CD95- naive CD8+ T cells expressing CXCR3 (TNR3+). The V call is TRBV28, the J call TRBJ2-2; TCRdb's D call, TRBD1, is unchecked because there is no DNA. This TCR was sampled from a human donor in good health. Some clones in this sample may be carry-over from other donors' samples. CDR3 amino acids: CASSPPERSGELFF.